Listed below are T cell receptor beta chains from one sample, sequenced in a study of control samples from healthy donors and cancer patients. The table came from immunoSEQ multiplex PCR; TCRdb's copy has only in-frame clones and leaves some out. The sample has about 150,000 clones, around nine tenths seen once; the top ten hold just under 5%. The sequenced material came from blood. These receptors all stem from a man under 40 in good health. Both conserved end residues are part of each CDR3. Each record gives: clone size, D gene, V gene, CDR3 length, J gene, CDR3 DNA, CDR3 protein. D genes are given only for firm matches. Rows may omit the clone size; those that give it use once, few, many or a size class.

NA	NA	TRBV27	11	TRBJ2-7	TGTGCCAGCCAGTACGGGAGCGAGCAGTACTTC	CASQYGSEQYF
few	TRBD2	TRBV5-1	16	TRBJ2-5	TGCGCCAGCAGCGTACAACCTAGCGGCCTCCAAGAGACCCAGTACTTC	CASSVQPSGLQETQYF
NA	NA	TRBV9	17	TRBJ1-1	TGTGCCAGCAGCGTAGCTACTGGAGGGGCCGGAAACACTGAAGCTTTCTTT	CASSVATGGAGNTEAFF
NA	NA	TRBV3-1/TRBV3-2	15	TRBJ1-2	TGTGCCAGCAGCCTTAGGCCCCACAGCAACTATGGCTACACCTTC	CASSLRPHSNYGYTF
NA	NA	TRBV28	14	TRBJ2-7	TGTGCCAGCAGCCCTGGGGCCCTCTCCTACGAGCAGTACTTC	CASSPGALSYEQYF
NA	TRBD2	TRBV10-3	22	TRBJ2-3	TGTGCCATCAGCGGGGACAGGACTAGCGGGAGAACTGGCCCTCCATTCACAGATACGCAGTATTTT	CAISGDRTSGRTGPPFTDTQYF
NA	NA	TRBV30	14	TRBJ2-3	TGTGCCTGCTCGGGACTCCAGGGAGCAGATACGCAGTATTTT	CACSGLQGADTQYF
NA	TRBD1	TRBV4-3	15	TRBJ1-2	TGCGCCAGCAGCAGAACCGGGACAGGGGGCCATGGCTACACCTTC	CASSRTGTGGHGYTF
NA	NA	TRBV7-2	12	TRBJ1-3	TGTGCCAGCAGTCGCGCTCTGAACACCATATATTTT	CASSRALNTIYF
NA	NA	TRBV29-1	13	TRBJ1-2	TGCAGCAGTGACACGGACACCCCCTATGGCTACACCTTC	CSSDTDTPYGYTF
NA	TRBD1	TRBV10-1	17	TRBJ1-5	TGCGCCAGCTGGGGACAGGGTAGAAATCGAAGCAATCAGCCCCAGCATTTT	CASWGQGRNRSNQPQHF
NA	NA	TRBV6-1	15	TRBJ1-2	TGTGCCAGCAGTGAATCTACAGGGCCTGGGTATGGCTACACCTTC	CASSESTGPGYGYTF
NA	TRBD1	TRBV9	15	TRBJ1-2	TGTGCCAGCAGCGTGGAACCGGGACAGGTCTATGGCTACACCTTC	CASSVEPGQVYGYTF
NA	NA	TRBV7-2	12	TRBJ1-6	TGTGCCAGCACCAGATTGGATTCACCCCTCCACTTT	CASTRLDSPLHF
NA	TRBD2	TRBV29-1	14	TRBJ2-3	TGCAGCGTTGGACTAGCGGGGGGAACAGATACGCAGTATTTT	CSVGLAGGTDTQYF